This TCR beta chain was found in a study of human T cells and chemical hapten exposure. Turning to the study itself: Minor volume differences among pooled libraries chiefly drove per-sample TCR yield variation.

Total RNA was isolated from unfractionated whole blood. General study findings and limits: No change in TCRs above 1 in 1000 frequency was produced by DPC sensitization.

Separate cDNA molecules received unique molecular identifiers, which the library attached to them. TCRdb ran MiXCR on the 5' RACE reads and lists one entry per CDR3 protein. The sample has about 140,000 distinct CDR3 sequences, roughly 4.1% seen once. This clonotype was counted many times. Its cognate antigen is unknown. This CDR3 has 17 amino acids. Per germline, CDR1 SGHTA and CDR2 FQGNSA. The ends were cut back, 5 bases at V and 4 bases at J, with 23 bases in the middle. The chain recombines TRBV7-2 with TRBJ1-2; D unclear. This receptor was taken from a female donor in good health. The CDR3 reads CASSGSRVQFGRYGYTF. In DNA form, the CDR3 reads TGTGCCAGCAGCGGGAGCCGTGTACAATTCGGGCGCTATGGCTACACCTTC.